This TCR beta chain was found in a study of T cells after posttransplantation cyclophosphamide. Regarding the study as a whole: Recipient CMV seropositivity and CMV reactivation strongly tracked TRB clonality. Skin or GI-infiltrating T cells shared few TRB sequences with blood. Donor-recipient repertoire similarity was low at 1-2 months, rising over year one.

The V and J ends lost 0 bases and 0 bases, in that order; junction bases with no gene match: 3. The germline V gene encodes CDR1 LNHNV and CDR2 YYDKDF (reference sequence). The CDR3 covers 17 residues. A remark on this clone: Its antigen is as yet unknown.

The table came from immunoSEQ multiplex PCR; TCRdb's copy has only in-frame clones and leaves some out. The sample shows 10,000 or so clones, 85% of them seen only once. Treatment was busulfan-fludarabine conditioning, a marrow graft, and cyclophosphamide on days +3 and +4. The sequence was collected from a female patient between 50 and 59 years old who received an allogeneic stem cell transplant from a related donor, was CMV-positive, and had no GVHD. The T cells may partly be graft donor cells. The starting material was PBMCs, obtained about 62 months after allogeneic stem cell transplant with posttransplant cyclophosphamide. V gene TRBV15 combines with J gene TRBJ2-7; 12 nucleotides align to TRBD2. The CDR3, as DNA: TGTGCCACCAGCAGAGACCTAGCGGGAGGGCTCTCCTACGAGCAGTACTTC. Protein: CATSRDLAGGLSYEQYF.